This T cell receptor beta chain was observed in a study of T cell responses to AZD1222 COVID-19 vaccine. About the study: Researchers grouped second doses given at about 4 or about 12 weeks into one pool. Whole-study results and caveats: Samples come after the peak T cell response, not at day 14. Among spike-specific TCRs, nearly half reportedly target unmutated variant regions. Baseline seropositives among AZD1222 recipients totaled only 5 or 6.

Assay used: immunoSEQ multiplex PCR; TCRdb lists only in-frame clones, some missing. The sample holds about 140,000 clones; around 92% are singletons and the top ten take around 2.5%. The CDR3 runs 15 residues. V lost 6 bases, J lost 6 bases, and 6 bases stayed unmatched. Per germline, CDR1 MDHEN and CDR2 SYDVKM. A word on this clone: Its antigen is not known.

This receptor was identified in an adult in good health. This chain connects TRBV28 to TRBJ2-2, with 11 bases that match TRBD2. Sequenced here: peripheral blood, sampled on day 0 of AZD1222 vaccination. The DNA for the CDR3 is TGTGCCAGCAGGCCCGGACTAGCGGGTTCCGGGGAGCTGTTTTTT. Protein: CASRPGLAGSGELFF.